This TCR beta chain was recorded in a study of blood T cell repertoires in COVID-19. For the study at large: Some COVID-19 samples were acute and others convalescent; all came from the United States, Italy and Spain. Sources were T cells, B-cell-depleted T cells, or PBMCs; the material itself was cDNA or gDNA.

The germline V and J ends were trimmed by 7 bases and 0 bases, with 9 bases remaining between them. Germline V CDR1 and CDR2: SQVTM, ANQGSEA. The CDR3 consists of 12 residues. Per the original data handling: The authors estimated nucleated cell counts from reference gene primer amplification. Profiling relied on immunoSEQ multiplex PCR, and the TCRdb table lists in-frame clones only, not all of them. V, J and clone size derive from that table, while D and trimming were established from the DNA sequence. The sample records some 70,000 clones, more than 80% being singletons. What was sequenced was peripheral blood. The chain is built from TRBV29-1 and TRBJ1-1; weak D call: TRBD1 (5 bases). The TCR originated in an elderly woman with active COVID-19. This CDR3 is CSAGGMNTEAFF. In nucleotides, the CDR3 is TGCAGCGCCGGGGGGATGAACACTGAAGCTTTCTTT.